Listed below are T cell receptor beta chains from one sample, sequenced in a study of blood T cells in healthy people across ages. From the 5' RACE reads, TCRdb called clonotypes with MiXCR, one entry per CDR3 protein. In the table there are roughly 900,000 distinct CDR3 sequences, more than 25% of which are singletons. Material: blood. The receptors were sampled from an elderly woman in good health. Both conserved end residues are part of each CDR3. The order of the fields is D gene, clone size, J gene, V gene, CDR3 DNA, CDR3 protein. A D gene is named only where the DNA matches it firmly. Clone size is given for some rows only: seen once, a few or many times, or a class if the clone is expanded.

. | . | TRBJ1-2 | TRBV5-1 | TGCGCCAGCAGCGTTGGGTCAGGGGCAACTAACTATGGCTACACCTTC | CASSVGSGATNYGYTF
. | . | TRBJ1-4 | TRBV5-1 | TGCGCCAGTAGCTTGGAGGCACTGAATGAAAAACTGTTTTTT | CASSLEALNEKLFF
. | few | TRBJ2-5 | TRBV4-1 | TGCGCCAGCAGCCTAATCATGACGGGGTACAATGAGCAGTACTTC | CASSLIMTGYNEQYF
TRBD1 | many | TRBJ2-3 | TRBV6-6 | TGTGCCAGCAGTTACTCGACCCGGGACAGAAGCACAGATACGCAGTATTTT | CASSYSTRDRSTDTQYF
TRBD1 | . | TRBJ2-7 | TRBV2 | TGTGCCAGCAGGGGGACAGGGGGAATCTACGAGCAGTACTTC | CASRGTGGIYEQYF
TRBD2 | . | TRBJ2-7 | TRBV2 | TGTGCCAGCAGAGTAGCGGGGGGAAACGAGCAGTACTTC | CASRVAGGNEQYF
. | few | TRBJ2-7 | TRBV10-2 | TGCGCCAGCAGTGTGTCAGGGTTAAACGAGCAGTACTTC | CASSVSGLNEQYF
. | many | TRBJ2-7 | TRBV20-1 | TGCAGTGCTAGAGATAAACAGGTCCCCTACGAGCAGTACTTC | CSARDKQVPYEQYF
. | many | TRBJ2-2 | TRBV7-2 | TGTGCCAGCAGCTTAGCTAGGACCGGGGAGCTGTTTTTT | CASSLARTGELFF
. | many | TRBJ1-4 | TRBV20-1 | TGCAGTGCCAAACGGGACAACCGGCATAATGAAAAACTGTTTTTT | CSAKRDNRHNEKLFF
. | few | TRBJ2-5 | TRBV4-1 | TGCGCCAGCAGCCAGACGTGGCAGAAGGAGACCCAGTACTTC | CASSQTWQKETQYF
. | many | TRBJ2-6 | TRBV28 | TGTGCCAGCAGTTCCCCCCCCTGGGGGGCCAACGTCCTGACTTTC | CASSSPPWGANVLTF
. | once | TRBJ2-1 | TRBV18 | TGTGCCAGCTCACCTCTAGCAGGGGCTTCCAATGAGCAGTTCTTC | CASSPLAGASNEQFF
. | few | TRBJ1-4 | TRBV7-2 | TGTGCCAGCAGTCTGGGAAGTACTAAAAAACTGTTTTTT | CASSLGSTKKLFF
TRBD1 | few | TRBJ1-2 | TRBV6-5 | TGTGCCAGCAGTTGGTCACCACAGGGGGCCCGAGAGGAAAACTATGGCTACACCTTC | CASSWSPQGAREENYGYTF
. | few | TRBJ2-7 | TRBV20-1 | TGCAGTGCTTGCAGAGACTCTGGGGAGCAGTACTTC | CSACRDSGEQYF
. | . | TRBJ1-5 | TRBV10-3 | TGTGCCATCAGTGGATCAGGGGATGGGAATCAGCCCCAGCATTTT | CAISGSGDGNQPQHF
. | many | TRBJ2-3 | TRBV10-1 | TGCGCCAGCAGTGAGTCCCGCCTGACAGATACGCAGTATTTT | CASSESRLTDTQYF
. | few | TRBJ2-2 | TRBV20-1 | TGCAGTGCTAACAAGGGGAAGGGGACCGGGGAGCTGTTTTTT | CSANKGKGTGELFF
. | . | TRBJ2-3 | TRBV5-1 | TGCGCCAGCATGGAGACTAGCACAGATACGCAGTATTTT | CASMETSTDTQYF
TRBD2 | many | TRBJ2-1 | TRBV12-3/TRBV12-4 | TGTGCCGTTGGGACTAGCGGGTACAATGAGCAGTTCTTC | CAVGTSGYNEQFF
TRBD2 | many | TRBJ2-3 | TRBV7-2 | TGTGCCAGCAGCCCGCGGGGTAGCGGGGGCCCTCAGTATTTT | CASSPRGSGGPQYF
. | . | TRBJ2-2 | TRBV7-2 | TGTGCCAGCGCAAGGGGTAGAAACACCGGGGAGCTGTTTTTT | CASARGRNTGELFF
. | many | TRBJ2-1 | TRBV4-2 | TGTGCCAGCAGCCCCGACGGCAATGAGCAGTTCTTC | CASSPDGNEQFF
TRBD2 | . | TRBJ2-1 | TRBV2 | TGTGCCAGCAAAGAGCGGGGTTGGGATGAGCAGTTCTTC | CASKERGWDEQFF
. | . | TRBJ1-1 | TRBV6-5 | TGTGCCAGCAGTTTTCGGGGGGAGGCCGCTGAAGCTTTCTTT | CASSFRGEAAEAFF
TRBD2 | many | TRBJ2-7 | TRBV7-9 | TGTGCCAGCAGCTTAGTGACTAGCGGGAACTCCTACGAGCAGTACTTC | CASSLVTSGNSYEQYF
TRBD1 | few | TRBJ1-1 | TRBV10-2 | TGCGCCAGCAGTGGCGAGGGGGCCACTGAAGCTTTCTTT | CASSGEGATEAFF
TRBD2 | . | TRBJ2-1 | TRBV2 | TGTGCCAGCAGTGAAGCGGTAGCGGGGGGTGGCGTCAATGAGCAGTTCTTC | CASSEAVAGGGVNEQFF
TRBD2 | many | TRBJ2-1 | TRBV5-4 | TGTGCCAGCAGCCCAACTAGCGGCAGCCACAATGAGCAGTTCTTC | CASSPTSGSHNEQFF
TRBD2 | . | TRBJ2-5 | TRBV20-1 | TGCAGTGCTACACGACTAGCGGGTGATCAAGAGACCCAGTACTTC | CSATRLAGDQETQYF
. | . | TRBJ1-1 | TRBV20-1 | TGCAGTGCTAGGGAGTTGGGGGGGAGCACTGAAGCTTTCTTT | CSARELGGSTEAFF
. | few | TRBJ2-7 | TRBV5-1 | TGCGCCGGCAGCTTGGGTTCCGGGATCTCCTACGAGCAGTACTTC | CAGSLGSGISYEQYF
. | . | TRBJ1-1 | TRBV18 | TGTGCCAGCTCGGACAGCCGACTAGGGTGGATGAACACTGAAGCTATCTTT | CASSDSRLGWMNTEAIF
. | . | TRBJ2-1 | TRBV10-3 | TGTGCCATCAGTGACGAGACAGGAGACAATGAGCAGTTCTTC | CAISDETGDNEQFF
TRBD2 | . | TRBJ2-7 | TRBV6-5 | TGTGCCAGCAGTGGACTAGCGGGTACCTACGAGCAGTACTTC | CASSGLAGTYEQYF
TRBD1 | few | TRBJ2-7 | TRBV5-5 | TGTGCCAGCAGCGGAATAACAGGGGTCTCCTACGAGCAGTACTTC | CASSGITGVSYEQYF
TRBD1 | . | TRBJ1-5 | TRBV6-2/TRBV6-3 | TGTGCCAGCAGTGACCTAGGGACAGGGGATCAGCCCCAGCATTTT | CASSDLGTGDQPQHF
. | few | TRBJ1-5 | TRBV12-3/TRBV12-4 | TGTGCCAGCAGTTCACAGGTACGCCAGCCCCAGCATTTT | CASSSQVRQPQHF
TRBD1 | many | TRBJ1-2 | TRBV7-2 | TGTGCCAGCAGAGGGGGGGGACAGGGCAACTATGGCTACACCTTC | CASRGGGQGNYGYTF
. | many | TRBJ1-1 | TRBV5-5 | TGTGCCAGCAGCTTGGATGGACGGACGAACACTGAAGCTTTCTTT | CASSLDGRTNTEAFF
TRBD1 | many | TRBJ1-2 | TRBV7-2 | TGTGCCAGCAGCCAAGGAGTACAGGGGAGGGGATCTGGTGCTGGCTACACCTTC | CASSQGVQGRGSGAGYTF
. | many | TRBJ2-1 | TRBV3-1 | TGTGCCAGCGCTCGTACCTACAATGAGCAGTTCTTC | CASARTYNEQFF
TRBD1 | . | TRBJ1-3 | TRBV12-3/TRBV12-4 | TGTGCCAGCAGCCCTCGGACAGGGTTCGGAAACACCATATATTTT | CASSPRTGFGNTIYF
. | many | TRBJ2-3 | TRBV20-1 | TGCAGTGCTAGAGCGAAGGGACCCCCACCCTTCACAGATACGCAGTATTTT | CSARAKGPPPFTDTQYF
. | few | TRBJ1-1 | TRBV18 | TGTGCCAGCTCAGTACAACCGAACACTGAAGCTTTCTTT | CASSVQPNTEAFF
. | . | TRBJ2-5 | TRBV20-1 | TGCAGTGCTGGCGAAGACCGGGAGACCCAGTACTTC | CSAGEDRETQYF
. | few | TRBJ1-1 | TRBV7-9 | TGTGCCAGCAGCCCAGGACGGCCCGAAGCTTTCTTT | CASSPGRPEAFF
TRBD2 | many | TRBJ2-3 | TRBV20-1 | TGCAGTGCTAGAAGGCGGGGGGGCTTGTCAGATACGCAGTATTTT | CSARRRGGLSDTQYF
TRBD1 | many | TRBJ2-4 | TRBV12-3/TRBV12-4 | TGTGCCAGCAGTTCCCGGGACAGGGGTGAGGGGGCCAAAAACATTCAGTACTTC | CASSSRDRGEGAKNIQYF
. | . | TRBJ2-3 | TRBV6-2/TRBV6-3 | TGTGTCAGCACCCCCGGGTTGCTAGCATCCACAGATACGCGGTATTTT | CVSTPGLLASTDTRYF
TRBD2 | many | TRBJ2-3 | TRBV29-1 | TGCAGCGTTGTACTAGCGGGGACCCGCACAGATACGCAGTATTTT | CSVVLAGTRTDTQYF
TRBD2 | . | TRBJ2-2 | TRBV6-1 | TGTGCCACCCAGACTAGCGGGGGGATCGCCGGGGAGCTGTTTTTT | CATQTSGGIAGELFF
TRBD1 | many | TRBJ2-3 | TRBV25-1 | TGTGCCAGCAGGTCCTCCCGGGACAGGACAGATACGCAGTATTTT | CASRSSRDRTDTQYF
. | many | TRBJ1-2 | TRBV12-3/TRBV12-4 | TGTGCCAGCCACCCTTCGGGGAACTATGGCTACACCTTC | CASHPSGNYGYTF
TRBD2 | many | TRBJ2-1 | TRBV20-1 | TGCAGTGCCCCAGGGTGGGAGCGGGGGGGGGATGAGCAGTTCTTC | CSAPGWERGGDEQFF
. | many | TRBJ2-1 | TRBV12-3/TRBV12-4 | TGTGCCAGCAGTTTGGGCCTCTCGAGCAATGAGCAGTTCTTC | CASSLGLSSNEQFF
. | many | TRBJ1-2 | TRBV6-5 | TGTGCCAGCAGTTACTCGGGGTCTTCGGGGGCAGCTAACTATGGCTACACCTTC | CASSYSGSSGAANYGYTF
TRBD1 | few | TRBJ2-7 | TRBV2 | TGTGCCAGCACCGGGACAGGGGTCCACGAGCAGTACTTC | CASTGTGVHEQYF